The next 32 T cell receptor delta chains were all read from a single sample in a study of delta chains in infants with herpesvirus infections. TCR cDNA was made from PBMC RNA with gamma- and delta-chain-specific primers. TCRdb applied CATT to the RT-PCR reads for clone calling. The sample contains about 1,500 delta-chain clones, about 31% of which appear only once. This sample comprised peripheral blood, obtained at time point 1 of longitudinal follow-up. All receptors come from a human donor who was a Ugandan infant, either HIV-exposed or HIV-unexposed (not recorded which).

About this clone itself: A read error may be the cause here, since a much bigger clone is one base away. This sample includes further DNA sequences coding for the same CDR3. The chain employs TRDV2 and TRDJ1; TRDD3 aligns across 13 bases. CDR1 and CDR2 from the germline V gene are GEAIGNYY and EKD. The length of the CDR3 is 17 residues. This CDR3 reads CACDILGDTVNTDKLIF. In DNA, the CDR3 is TGTGCATGTGACATACTGGGGGATACGGTGAACACCGATAAACTCATCTTT.

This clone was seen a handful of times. CDR3: CACDPALGDTPDSSWDTRQMFF. For the CDR3, the DNA is TGTGCCTGTGACCCCGCGCTGGGGGATACGCCGGATAGCTCCTGGGACACCCGACAGATGTTTTTC. V usage is TRDV2 and J usage is TRDJ3; 12 bases fit TRDD3. The V segment lost 3 bases and the J segment 0 bases; nucleotides outside the gene matches: 14. The CDR3 has 22 residues. Germline lookup yields CDR1 GEAIGNYY and CDR2 EKD.

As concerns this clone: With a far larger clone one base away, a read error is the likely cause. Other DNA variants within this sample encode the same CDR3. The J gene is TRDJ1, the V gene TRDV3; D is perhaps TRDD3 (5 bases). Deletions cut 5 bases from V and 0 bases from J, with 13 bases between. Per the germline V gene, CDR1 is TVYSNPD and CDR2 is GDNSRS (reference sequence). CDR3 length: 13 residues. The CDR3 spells CARTGGYTDKLIF. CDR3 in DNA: TGTGCCCGTACGGGGGGGTACACCGATAAACTCATCTTT.

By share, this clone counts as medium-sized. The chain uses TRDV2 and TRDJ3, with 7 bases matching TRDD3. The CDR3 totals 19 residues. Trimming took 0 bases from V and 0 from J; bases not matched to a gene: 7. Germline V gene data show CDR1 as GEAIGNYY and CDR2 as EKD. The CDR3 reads CACDTVSGGLSWDTRQMFF. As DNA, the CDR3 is TGTGCCTGTGACACCGTTTCTGGGGGCCTCTCCTGGGACACCCGACAGATGTTTTTC.

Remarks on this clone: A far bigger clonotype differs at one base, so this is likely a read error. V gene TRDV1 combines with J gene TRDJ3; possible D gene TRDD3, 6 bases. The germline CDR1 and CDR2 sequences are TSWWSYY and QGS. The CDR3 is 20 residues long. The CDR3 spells CALGELGADRSSWGTRQMFF. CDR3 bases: TGTGCTCTTGGGGAACTGGGGGCCGACCGAAGCTCCTGGGGCACCCGACAGATGTTTTTC.

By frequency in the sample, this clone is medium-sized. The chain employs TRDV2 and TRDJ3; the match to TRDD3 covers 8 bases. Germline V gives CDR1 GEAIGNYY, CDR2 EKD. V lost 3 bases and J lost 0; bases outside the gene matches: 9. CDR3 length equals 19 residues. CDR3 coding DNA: TGTGCCTGTGACCTGACTGGGGGTCATCTCTCCTGGGACACCCGACAGATGTTTTTC. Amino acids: CACDLTGGHLSWDTRQMFF.

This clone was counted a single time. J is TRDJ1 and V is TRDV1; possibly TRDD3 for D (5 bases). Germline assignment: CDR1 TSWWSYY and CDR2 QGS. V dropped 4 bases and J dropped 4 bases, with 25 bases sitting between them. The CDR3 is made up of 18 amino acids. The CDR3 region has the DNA TGTGCTCTTGGGGTCATTGCCTGTCCGAGGGGAGGTGGCGATAAACTCATCTTT. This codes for CALGVIACPRGGGDKLIF.

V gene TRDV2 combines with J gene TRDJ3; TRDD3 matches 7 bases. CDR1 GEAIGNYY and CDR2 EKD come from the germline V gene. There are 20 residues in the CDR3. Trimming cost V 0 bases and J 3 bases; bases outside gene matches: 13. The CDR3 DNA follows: TGTGCCTGTGACACCGTACGTACTGTGGGATACATCTGGGACACCCGACAGATGTTTTTC. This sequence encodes CACDTVRTVGYIWDTRQMFF.

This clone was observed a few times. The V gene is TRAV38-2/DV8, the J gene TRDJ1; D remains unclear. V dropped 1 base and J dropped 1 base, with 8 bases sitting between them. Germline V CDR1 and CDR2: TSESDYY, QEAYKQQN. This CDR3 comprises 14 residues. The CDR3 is CAYRSLAATDKLIF. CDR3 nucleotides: TGTGCTTATAGGAGCCTAGCCGCCACCGATAAACTCATCTTT.

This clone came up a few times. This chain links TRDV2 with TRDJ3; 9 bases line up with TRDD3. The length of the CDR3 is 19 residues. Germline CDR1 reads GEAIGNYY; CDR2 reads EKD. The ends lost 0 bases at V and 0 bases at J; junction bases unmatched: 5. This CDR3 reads CACDTAGGSSSWDTRQMFF. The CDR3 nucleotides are TGTGCCTGTGACACCGCTGGGGGATCCAGCTCCTGGGACACCCGACAGATGTTTTTC.

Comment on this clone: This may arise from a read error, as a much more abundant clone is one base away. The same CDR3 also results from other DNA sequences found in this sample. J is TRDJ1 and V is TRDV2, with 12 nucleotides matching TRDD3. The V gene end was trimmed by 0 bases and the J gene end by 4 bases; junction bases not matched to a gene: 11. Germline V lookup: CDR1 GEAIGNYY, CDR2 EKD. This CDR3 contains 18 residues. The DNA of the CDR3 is TGTGCCTGTGACACCGTTGGGCTGGGGGATACGAAGGGCGATAAACTCATCTTT. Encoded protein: CACDTVGLGDTKGDKLIF.

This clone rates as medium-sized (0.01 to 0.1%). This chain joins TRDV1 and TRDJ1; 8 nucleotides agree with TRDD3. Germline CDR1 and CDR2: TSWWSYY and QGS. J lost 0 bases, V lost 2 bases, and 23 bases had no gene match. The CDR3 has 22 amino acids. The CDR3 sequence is CALGELKNSIGLGWGNTDKLIF. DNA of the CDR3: TGTGCTCTTGGGGAATTGAAGAATAGTATTGGCCTTGGCTGGGGGAACACCGATAAACTCATCTTT.

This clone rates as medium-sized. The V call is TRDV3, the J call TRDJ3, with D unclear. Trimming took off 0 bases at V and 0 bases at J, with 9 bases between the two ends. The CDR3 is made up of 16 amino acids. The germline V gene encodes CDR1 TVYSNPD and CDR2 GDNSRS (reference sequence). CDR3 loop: CAFSRPSSWDTRQMFF. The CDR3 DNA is TGTGCCTTTAGCCGTCCCAGCTCCTGGGACACCCGACAGATGTTTTTC.

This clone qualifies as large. The CDR3 is CALGELSGPYRRGTHDKLIF. The CDR3 DNA is TGTGCTCTTGGGGAACTCTCCGGCCCTTACAGGAGGGGGACCCACGATAAACTCATCTTT. The chain joins TRDV1 to TRDJ1, with TRDD3 as a possible D gene (6 bases). Trimming stripped 0 bases from V and 4 bases from J, with 27 bases between. CDR3 length equals 20 residues. Germline V gene sequence: CDR1 TSWWSYY, CDR2 QGS.

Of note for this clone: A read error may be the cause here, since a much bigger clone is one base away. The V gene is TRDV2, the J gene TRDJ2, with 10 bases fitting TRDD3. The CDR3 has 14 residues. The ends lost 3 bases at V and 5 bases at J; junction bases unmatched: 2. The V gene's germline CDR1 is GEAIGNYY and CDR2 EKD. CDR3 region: CACDLLGDTAQLFF. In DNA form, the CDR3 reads TGTGCCTGTGACCTACTGGGGGATACAGCACAACTCTTCTTT.

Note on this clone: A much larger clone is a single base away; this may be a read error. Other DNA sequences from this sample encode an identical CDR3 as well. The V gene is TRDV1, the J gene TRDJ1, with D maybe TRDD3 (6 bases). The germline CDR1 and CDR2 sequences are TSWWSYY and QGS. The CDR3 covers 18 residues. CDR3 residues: CALGELISKAGDDDKLIF. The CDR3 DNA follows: TGCGCTCTTGGGGAACTTATCAGTAAGGCCGGGGATGACGATAAACTCATCTTT.

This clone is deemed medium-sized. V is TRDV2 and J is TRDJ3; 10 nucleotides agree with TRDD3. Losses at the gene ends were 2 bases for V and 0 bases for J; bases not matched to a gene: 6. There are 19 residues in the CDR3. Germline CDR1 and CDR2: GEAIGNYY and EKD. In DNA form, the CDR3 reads TGTGCCTGTGACAGTACTGGGGGATCTAGCTCCTGGGACACCCGACAGATGTTTTTC. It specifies CACDSTGGSSSWDTRQMFF.

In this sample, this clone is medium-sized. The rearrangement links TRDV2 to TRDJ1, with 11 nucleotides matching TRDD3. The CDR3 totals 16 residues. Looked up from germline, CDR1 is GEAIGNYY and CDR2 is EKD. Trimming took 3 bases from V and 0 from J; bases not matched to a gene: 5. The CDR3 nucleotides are TGTGCCTGTGACGTTTTGGGGGATACGTACACCGATAAACTCATCTTT. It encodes CACDVLGDTYTDKLIF.

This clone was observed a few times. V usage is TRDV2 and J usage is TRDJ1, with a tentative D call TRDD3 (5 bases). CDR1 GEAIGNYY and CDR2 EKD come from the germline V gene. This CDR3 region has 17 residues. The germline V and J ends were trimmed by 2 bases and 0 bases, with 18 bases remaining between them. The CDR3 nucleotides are TGTGCCTGTGACAAAGTTGGGGACAAACAACACACCGATAAACTCATCTTT. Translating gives CACDKVGDKQHTDKLIF.

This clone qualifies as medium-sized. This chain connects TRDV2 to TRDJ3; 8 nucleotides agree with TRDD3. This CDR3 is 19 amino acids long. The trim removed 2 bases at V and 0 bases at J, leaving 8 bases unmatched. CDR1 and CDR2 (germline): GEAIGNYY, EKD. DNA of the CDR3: TGTGCCTGTGACAATGTCGGGGGATATGGCTCCTGGGACACCCGACAGATGTTTTTC. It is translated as CACDNVGGYGSWDTRQMFF.

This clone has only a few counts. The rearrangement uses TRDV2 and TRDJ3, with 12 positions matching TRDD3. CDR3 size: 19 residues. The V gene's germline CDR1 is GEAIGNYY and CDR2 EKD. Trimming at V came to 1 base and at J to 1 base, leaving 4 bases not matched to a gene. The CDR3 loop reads CACDTLGDTRSWDTRQMFF. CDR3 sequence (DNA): TGTGCCTGTGACACTCTGGGGGATACGCGGTCCTGGGACACCCGACAGATGTTTTTC.

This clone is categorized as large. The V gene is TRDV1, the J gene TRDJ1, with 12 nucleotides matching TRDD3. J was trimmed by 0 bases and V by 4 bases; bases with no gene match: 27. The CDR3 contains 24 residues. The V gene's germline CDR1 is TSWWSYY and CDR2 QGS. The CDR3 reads CALGALSRGASTGGYSRHTDKLIF. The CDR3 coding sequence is TGTGCTCTTGGGGCTCTCTCTAGGGGGGCTAGTACTGGGGGATACTCCCGTCACACCGATAAACTCATCTTT.

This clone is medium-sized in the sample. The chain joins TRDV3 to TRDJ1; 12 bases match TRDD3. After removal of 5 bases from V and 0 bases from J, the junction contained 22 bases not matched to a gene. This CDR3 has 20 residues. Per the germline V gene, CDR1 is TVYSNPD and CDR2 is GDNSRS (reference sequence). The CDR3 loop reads CALFPSSTGGYNPYTDKLIF. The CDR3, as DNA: TGTGCCCTCTTCCCTTCTTCTACTGGGGGATACAACCCGTACACCGATAAACTCATCTTT.

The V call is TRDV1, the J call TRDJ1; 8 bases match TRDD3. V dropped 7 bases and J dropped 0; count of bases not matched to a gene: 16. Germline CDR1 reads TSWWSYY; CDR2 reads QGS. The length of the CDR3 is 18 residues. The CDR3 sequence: CALELLPHWGEYTDKLIF. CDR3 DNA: TGTGCTCTTGAACTCCTTCCGCACTGGGGGGAATACACCGATAAACTCATCTTT.

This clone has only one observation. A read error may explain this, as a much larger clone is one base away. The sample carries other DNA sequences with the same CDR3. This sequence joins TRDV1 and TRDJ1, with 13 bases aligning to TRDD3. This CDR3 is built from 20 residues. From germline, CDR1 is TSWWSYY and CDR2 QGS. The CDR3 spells CALGEFRLGDTGLYTDKLIF. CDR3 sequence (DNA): TGTGCTCTTGGGGAATTCCGACTGGGGGATACGGGGCTGTACACCGATAAACTGATCTTT.

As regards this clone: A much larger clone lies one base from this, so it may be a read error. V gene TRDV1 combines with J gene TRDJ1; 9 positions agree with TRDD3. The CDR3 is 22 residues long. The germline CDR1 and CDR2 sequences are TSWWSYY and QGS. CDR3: CAFGVRPDSFRGYGRYTDKLIF. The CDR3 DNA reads TGTGCTTTTGGAGTCCGCCCTGATTCCTTCCGGGGATACGGAAGGTACACCGATAAACTCATCTTT.

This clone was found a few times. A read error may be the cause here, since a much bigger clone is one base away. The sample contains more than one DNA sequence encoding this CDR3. Here the CDR3 DNA reads TGTGCCTGTGATACCTGGGACACCCGACAGATGTTTTTC. As protein: CACDTWDTRQMFF. The chain couples TRDV2 to TRDJ3; D unclear. The V gene lost 4 bases and the J gene lost 2 bases, with 2 bases spanning the gap. The CDR3 is made up of 13 amino acids. Germline V lookup: CDR1 GEAIGNYY, CDR2 EKD.

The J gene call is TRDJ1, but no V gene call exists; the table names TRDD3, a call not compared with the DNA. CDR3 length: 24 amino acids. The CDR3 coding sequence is TGTGCTTGGCTGAGGAGCCAATGGGGCGAAGCTACCATCTGTGGGATTATTTACACCGATAAACTCATCTTT. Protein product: CAWLRSQWGEATICGIIYTDKLIF.

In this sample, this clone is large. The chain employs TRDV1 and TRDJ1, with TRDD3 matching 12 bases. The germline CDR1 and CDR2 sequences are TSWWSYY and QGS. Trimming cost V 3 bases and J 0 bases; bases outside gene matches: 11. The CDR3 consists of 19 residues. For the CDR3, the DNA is TGTGCTCTTGGGGACCTTCCCAGTACTGGGGGATACCACACCGATAAACTCATCTTT. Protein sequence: CALGDLPSTGGYHTDKLIF.

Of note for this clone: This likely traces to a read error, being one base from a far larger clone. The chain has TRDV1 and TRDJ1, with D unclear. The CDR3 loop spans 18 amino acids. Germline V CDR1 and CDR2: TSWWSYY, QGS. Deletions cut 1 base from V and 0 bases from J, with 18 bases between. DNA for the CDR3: TGTGCTCTTGGGGAACCTCGCTACATATTGGCGGACACCGATAAACTCATCTTT. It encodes CALGEPRYILADTDKLIF.

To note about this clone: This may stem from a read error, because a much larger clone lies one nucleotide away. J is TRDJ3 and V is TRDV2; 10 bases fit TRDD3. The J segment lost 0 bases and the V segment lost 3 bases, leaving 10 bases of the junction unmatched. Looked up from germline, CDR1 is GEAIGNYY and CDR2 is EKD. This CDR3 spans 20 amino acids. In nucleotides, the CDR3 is TGTGCCTGTGACGCCCTACTGGGGGATTCCCCCTCCTGGGACACCCGACAGATGTTTTTC. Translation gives CACDALLGDSPSWDTRQMFF.

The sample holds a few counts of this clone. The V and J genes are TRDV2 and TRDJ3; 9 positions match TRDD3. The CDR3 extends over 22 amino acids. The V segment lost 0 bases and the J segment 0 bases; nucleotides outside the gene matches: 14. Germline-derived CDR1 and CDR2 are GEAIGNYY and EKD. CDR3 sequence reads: CACDTAGAGGFPLSWDTRQMFF. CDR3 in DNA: TGTGCCTGTGACACCGCTGGGGCTGGGGGATTCCCTCTCTCCTGGGACACCCGACAGATGTTTTTC.